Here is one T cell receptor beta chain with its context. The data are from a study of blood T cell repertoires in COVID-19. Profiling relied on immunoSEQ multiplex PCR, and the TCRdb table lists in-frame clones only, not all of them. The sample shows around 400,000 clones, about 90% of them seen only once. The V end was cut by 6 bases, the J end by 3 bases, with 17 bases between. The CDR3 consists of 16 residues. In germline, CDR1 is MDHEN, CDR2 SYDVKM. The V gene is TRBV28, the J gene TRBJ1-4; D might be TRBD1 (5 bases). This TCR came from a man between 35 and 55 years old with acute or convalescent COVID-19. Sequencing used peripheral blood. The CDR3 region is CASSLALGGANEKLFF. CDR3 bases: TGTGCCAGCAGCCTCGCCCTAGGAGGGGCTAATGAAAAACTGTTTTTT.